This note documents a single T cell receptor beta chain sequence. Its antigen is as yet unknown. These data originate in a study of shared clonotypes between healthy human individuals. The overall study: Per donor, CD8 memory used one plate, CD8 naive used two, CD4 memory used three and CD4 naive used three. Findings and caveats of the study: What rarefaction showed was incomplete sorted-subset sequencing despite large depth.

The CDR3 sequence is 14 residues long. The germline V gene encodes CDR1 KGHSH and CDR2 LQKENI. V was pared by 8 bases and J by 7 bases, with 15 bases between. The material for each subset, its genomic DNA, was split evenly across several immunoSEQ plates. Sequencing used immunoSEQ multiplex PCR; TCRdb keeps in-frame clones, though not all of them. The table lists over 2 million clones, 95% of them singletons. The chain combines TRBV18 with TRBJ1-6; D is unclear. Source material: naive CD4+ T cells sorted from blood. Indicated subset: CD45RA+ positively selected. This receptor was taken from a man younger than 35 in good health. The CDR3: CASSYRQENSPLHF. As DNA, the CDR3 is TGTGCCAGCAGTTATCGTCAGGAAAATTCACCCCTCCACTTT.